These 10 T cell receptor beta chains were all obtained from the same sample, sequenced in a study of identical twins. TCRdb ran MiXCR on the 5' RACE reads and lists one entry per CDR3 protein. In the table there are 650,000 to 800,000 distinct CDR3 sequences, 8.6% of which are singletons. The same sample was also studied in work on yellow fever vaccine responses in identical twins.

Sequenced material: PBMCs. The receptors stem from a woman aged 18-30 years in good health.

This rearrangement joins TRBV4-1 to TRBJ2-7, with D tentatively TRBD2 (5 bases). Trimming took off 2 bases at V and 0 bases at J, with 11 bases between the two ends. CDR1 and CDR2 from the germline V gene are MGHRA and YSYEKL. The CDR3 is 15 amino acids. The CDR3 protein is CASSQRYLASYEQYF. CDR3 in DNA: TGCGCCAGCAGCCAACGGTATCTAGCCTCCTACGAGCAGTACTTC.

This sequence joins TRBV2 and TRBJ2-7; TRBD1 matches at 9 bases. The germline V gene has CDR1 SNHLY and CDR2 FYNNEI. Trimming took 4 bases from V and 3 from J; bases not matched to a gene: 7. The CDR3 has 15 residues. Here the CDR3 DNA reads TGTGCCAGCAGTGGGGGACAGGGAGCGTACTACGAGCAGTACTTC. Translated: CASSGGQGAYYEQYF.

The sample holds many counts of this clonotype. This sequence joins TRBV5-1 and TRBJ2-7, with a possible D match to TRBD2 (7 bases). The V and J ends lost 4 bases and 1 base respectively, with 12 bases between them. This CDR3 comprises 14 residues. Per germline, CDR1 SGHRS and CDR2 YFSETQ. CDR3 loop: CASSNGGPSYEQYF. The CDR3, as DNA: TGCGCCAGCAGCAACGGGGGGCCTTCCTACGAGCAGTACTTC.

This clonotype was seen more than once but under ten times. The chain uses TRBV2 and TRBJ2-3, with 10 bases that match TRBD2. The CDR3 covers 15 residues. Germline-derived CDR1 and CDR2 are SNHLY and FYNNEI. With 6 bases clipped from V and 2 bases from J, the junction kept 5 bases outside the gene matches. The CDR3 region is CASRNGLAATDTQYF. CDR3 bases: TGTGCCAGCAGAAACGGACTAGCGGCCACAGATACGCAGTATTTT. Full variable domain (outside the CDR3, taken from reference TRBV2 and TRBJ2-3): EPEVTQTPSHQVTQMGQEVILRCVPISNHLYFYWYRQILGQKVEFLVSFYNNEISEKSEIFDDQFSVERPDGSNFTLKIRSTKLEDSAMYFCASRNGLAATDTQYFGPGTRLTVL.

The chain uses TRBV20-1 and TRBJ2-7; D is undetermined. CDR1 and CDR2 from the germline V gene are DFQATT and SNEGSKA (reference sequence). Trimming removed 3 bases at V and 6 bases at J, with 18 bases between. CDR3 length: 14 amino acids. CDR3 DNA: TGCAGTGCTAGGGGTGTAGAGGCCCTGGTCGAGCAGTACTTC. Translation: CSARGVEALVEQYF.

The chain carries TRBV6-2 or TRBV6-3 and TRBJ2-2; TRBD2 is a possible D gene (6 bases). This CDR3 is 12 amino acids long. The germline V and J ends were trimmed by 8 bases and 6 bases, with 10 bases remaining between them. Germline loops: CDR1 MNHEY, CDR2 SVGEGT. The CDR3: CASGREPGELFF. CDR3 nucleotides: TGTGCCAGCGGCCGGGAGCCCGGGGAGCTGTTTTTT.

This clonotype was seen a handful of times. The V and J genes are TRBV18 and TRBJ2-5, with 11 bases aligning to TRBD2. The CDR3 totals 16 residues. The germline V gene has CDR1 KGHSH and CDR2 LQKENI. With 6 bases clipped from V and 2 bases from J, the junction kept 8 bases outside the gene matches. The CDR3 coding sequence is TGTGCCAGCTCCGGGACTAGCGGACCAAGACAAGAGACCCAGTACTTC. It translates to CASSGTSGPRQETQYF.

The CDR3, as DNA: TGTGCCAGCAGCCAAGGGGCTCTTAGTACGCAGTATTTT. Protein product: CASSQGALSTQYF. The chain has TRBV4-2 and TRBJ2-3; no firm D call. Germline CDR1 and CDR2: LGHNA and YNFKEQ. This CDR3 contains 13 residues. V shed 1 base and J shed 8 bases, with 10 bases lying between them.

V gene TRBV5-6 combines with J gene TRBJ1-5; D ambiguous. The CDR3 contains 14 residues. Per the germline V gene, CDR1 is SGHDT and CDR2 is YYEEEE. V was trimmed by 4 bases and J by 3 bases, leaving 11 bases between them. CDR3 protein: CASSPGGYNQPQHF. DNA for the CDR3: TGTGCCAGCAGCCCCGGAGGGTACAATCAGCCCCAGCATTTT.

This chain connects TRBV19 to TRBJ2-3; possibly TRBD2 for D (6 bases). The length of the CDR3 is 15 residues. Deletions cut 5 bases from V and 2 bases from J, with 14 bases between. Germline CDR1 LNHDA, CDR2 SQIVND (reference sequence). CDR3 sequence reads: CASSGLGLSTDTQYF. In DNA form, the CDR3 reads TGTGCCAGTAGTGGACTGGGACTCTCCACAGATACGCAGTATTTT.